A selection of T cell receptor beta chains follows, all from one sample in a study of CD8+CD57+ T cells in acquired aplastic anemia. TCRdb called the reads again in MiXCR, with one record for every CDR3 protein. The data show around 230,000 distinct CDR3 sequences, approximately 60% seen once. Sequencing was carried out using sorted CD4+, CD8+, or CD8+CD57+ T cells (not recorded which) from PBMCs. The receptors come from a human donor in good health. CDR3s include the opening cysteine and the closing phenylalanine or tryptophan. The D gene is left open where the match is weak. Clone sizes are given selectively: once, few, many, or a class where the clone is expanded.

d_gene,abundance,j_gene,v_gene,CDR3aa,CDR3nt
.,.,TRBJ1-2,TRBV29-1,CSVVGGAADYGYTF,TGCAGCGTTGTGGGGGGCGCGGCTGACTATGGCTACACCTTC
.,.,TRBJ2-7,TRBV9,CASSVAGDTSFHEQYF,TGTGCCAGCAGCGTAGCTGGGGACACCTCCTTCCACGAGCAGTACTTC
.,.,TRBJ1-4,TRBV14,CASSQGGEKLFF,TGTGCCAGCAGCCAGGGGGGTGAAAAACTGTTTTTT
TRBD1,.,TRBJ1-4,TRBV4-1,CASSQEQTGGYEKLFF,TGCGCCAGCAGCCAAGAACAGACAGGGGGATATGAAAAACTGTTTTTT
.,many,TRBJ2-7,TRBV6-6,CASSSSDQYEQYF,TGTGCCAGCAGTTCCTCGGATCAATACGAGCAGTACTTC
.,.,TRBJ1-5,TRBV7-9,CASSFVHSNQPQHF,TGTGCCAGCAGCTTTGTTCATAGCAATCAGCCCCAGCATTTT
TRBD1,.,TRBJ2-1,TRBV6-2/TRBV6-3,CASTPGQSSYNEQFF,TGTGCCAGCACACCGGGACAGAGCTCCTACAATGAGCAGTTCTTC
.,.,TRBJ1-1,TRBV5-6,CASSLVGQQNTEAFF,TGTGCCAGCAGCTTAGTAGGCCAGCAGAACACTGAAGCTTTCTTT
.,.,TRBJ1-3,TRBV10-1,CASSVGTSGNTIYF,TGCGCCAGCAGTGTGGGGACCTCTGGAAACACCATATATTTT
.,.,TRBJ1-1,TRBV11-2,CASRFGLGHPEALF,TGTGCCAGCAGATTTGGGTTAGGGCATCCTGAAGCTCTCTTT
.,.,TRBJ1-1,TRBV7-3,CASSPSDLGRAEAFF,TGTGCCAGCAGCCCGTCGGACCTTGGAAGGGCTGAGGCTTTCTTT
TRBD1,.,TRBJ2-1,TRBV19,CASSTTGGNEQFF,TGTGCCAGTAGTACAACAGGGGGCAATGAGCAGTTCTTC
.,.,TRBJ2-3,TRBV9,CASSVDRGSTDTQYF,TGTGCCAGCAGCGTAGATCGGGGGAGCACAGATACGCAGTATTTT
TRBD2,.,TRBJ2-5,TRBV12-3/TRBV12-4,CASSFRGVMAQYF,TGTGCCAGCAGTTTCCGGGGGGTGATGGCCCAGTACTTC
.,.,TRBJ1-1,TRBV29-1,CSVGRLGNTEAFF,TGCAGCGTTGGTCGGTTGGGGAACACTGAAGCTTTCTTT
.,many,TRBJ2-5,TRBV2,CASSGPGRDETQYF,TGTGCCAGCAGCGGGCCGGGACGGGATGAGACCCAGTACTTC
TRBD1,.,TRBJ2-7,TRBV20-1,CSAPGGGGQGNWYEQYF,TGCAGTGCCCCTGGGGGGGGGGGACAGGGTAATTGGTACGAGCAGTACTTC
TRBD1,once,TRBJ1-1,TRBV24-1,CATSAADRVAEAFF,TGTGCCACCAGTGCCGCAGACAGGGTAGCTGAAGCTTTCTTT
.,many,TRBJ1-1,TRBV9,CASSTGPEAFF,TGTGCCAGCAGTACAGGCCCTGAAGCTTTCTTT
TRBD1,many,TRBJ1-2,TRBV5-8,CASSSPTGIDGYTF,TGTGCCAGCAGTTCGCCGACAGGGATCGATGGCTACACCTTC
TRBD1,.,TRBJ1-2,TRBV29-1,CIAGGRGYGYTF,TGCATCGCAGGGGGGCGCGGCTATGGCTACACCTTC
.,.,TRBJ1-1,TRBV10-3,CAISGGGRDGTEAFF,TGTGCCATCAGTGGGGGGGGCAGGGACGGCACTGAAGCTTTCTTT
.,.,TRBJ1-3,TRBV7-3,CASSLAPTSGNTIYF,TGTGCCAGCAGCTTAGCTCCTACCTCTGGAAACACCATATATTTT
TRBD2,.,TRBJ2-1,TRBV24-1,CATSDSIAGVVEQFF,TGTGCCACCAGTGATTCCATAGCGGGAGTCGTTGAGCAGTTCTTC
.,medium-sized,TRBJ2-5,TRBV6-4,CASSSGPQETQYF,TGTGCCAGCAGTTCGGGGCCCCAAGAGACCCAGTACTTC
.,.,TRBJ2-1,TRBV5-5,CASSVWDQSSYNEQFF,TGTGCCAGCAGCGTATGGGACCAAAGCTCCTACAATGAGCAGTTCTTC
.,few,TRBJ1-4,TRBV20-1,CSAREGVSGEKLFF,TGCAGTGCTAGAGAGGGGGTGTCAGGGGAAAAACTGTTTTTT
.,once,TRBJ1-2,TRBV25-1,CASRSLAGAAGYTF,TGTGCCAGCAGATCGCTAGCGGGGGCAGCTGGCTACACTTTC
.,.,TRBJ2-3,TRBV24-1,CATSGAGADTQYF,TGTGCCACCAGCGGGGCTGGGGCAGATACGCAGTATTTT
.,.,TRBJ1-1,TRBV7-2,CASSPPHKNTEAFF,TGTGCCAGCAGCCCCCCCCACAAGAACACTGAAGCTTTCTTT
TRBD2,.,TRBJ2-1,TRBV2,CASRRAGGAGSYNEKFF,TGTGCCAGCAGGCGAGCGGGGGGGGCAGGATCCTACAATGAGAAGTTCTTC
.,.,TRBJ1-6,TRBV7-9,CASSFAGRASPLHF,TGTGCCAGCAGCTTCGCAGGGCGAGCTTCACCCCTCCACTTT
TRBD2,.,TRBJ2-7,TRBV7-9,CASSLAGLAGASYEQYF,TGTGCCAGCAGCTTAGCTGGACTAGCGGGAGCATCCTACGAGCAGTACTTC
TRBD2,once,TRBJ2-3,TRBV11-2,CASSLGAGGRTDTQYF,TGTGCCAGCAGCTTAGGAGCGGGGGGCCGCACAGATACGCAGTATTTT
TRBD2,.,TRBJ2-3,TRBV10-3,CAISSGLGPDTQYF,TGTGCCATCTCATCGGGACTAGGCCCAGATACGCAGTATTTT